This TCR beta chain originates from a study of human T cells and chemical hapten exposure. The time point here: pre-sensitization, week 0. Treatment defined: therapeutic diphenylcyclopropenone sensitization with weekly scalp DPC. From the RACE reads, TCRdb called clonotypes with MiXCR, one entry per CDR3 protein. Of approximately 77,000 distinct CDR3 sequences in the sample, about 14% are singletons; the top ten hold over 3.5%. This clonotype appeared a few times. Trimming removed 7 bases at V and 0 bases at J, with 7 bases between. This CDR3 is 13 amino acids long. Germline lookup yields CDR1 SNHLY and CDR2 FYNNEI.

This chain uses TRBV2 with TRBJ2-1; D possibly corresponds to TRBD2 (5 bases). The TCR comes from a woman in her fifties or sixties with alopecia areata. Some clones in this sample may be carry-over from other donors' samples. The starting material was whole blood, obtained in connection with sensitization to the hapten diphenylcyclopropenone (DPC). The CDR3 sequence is CASKRSSYNEQFF. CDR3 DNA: TGTGCCAGCAAGCGGAGCTCCTACAATGAGCAGTTCTTC.